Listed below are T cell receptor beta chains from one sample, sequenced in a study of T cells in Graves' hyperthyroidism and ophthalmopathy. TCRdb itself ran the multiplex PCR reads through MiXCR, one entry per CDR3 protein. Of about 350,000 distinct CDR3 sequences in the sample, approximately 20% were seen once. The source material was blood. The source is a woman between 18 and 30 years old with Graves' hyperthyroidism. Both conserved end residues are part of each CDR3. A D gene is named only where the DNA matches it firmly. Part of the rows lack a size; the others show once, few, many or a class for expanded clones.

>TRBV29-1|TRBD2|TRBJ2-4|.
CSARGGGNIQYF
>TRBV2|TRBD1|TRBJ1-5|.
CASSGTGASNQPQHF
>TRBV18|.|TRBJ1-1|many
CASSRTQGTATEAFF
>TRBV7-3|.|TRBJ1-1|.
CASSSGSAGTEAFF
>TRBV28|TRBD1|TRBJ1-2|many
CASSRLISGGAPLGYTF
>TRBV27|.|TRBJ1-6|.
CASSLAGSIAPLHF
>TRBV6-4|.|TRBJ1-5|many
CASTDSDSAWGNQPQHF
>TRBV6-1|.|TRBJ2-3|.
CASSEDGEAASTDTQYF
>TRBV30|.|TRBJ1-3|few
CAWRAWDLRNTIYF
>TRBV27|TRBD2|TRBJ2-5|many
CASSRLAAQETQYF
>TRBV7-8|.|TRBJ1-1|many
CASSSNSRNTEAFF
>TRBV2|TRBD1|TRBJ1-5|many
CASSADRGRWAIGNQPQHF
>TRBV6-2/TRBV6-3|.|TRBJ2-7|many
CASTPTRTYEQYF
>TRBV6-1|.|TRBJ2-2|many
CASSEMVANTGELFF
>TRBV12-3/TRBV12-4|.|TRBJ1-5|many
CASSLRNQPQHF
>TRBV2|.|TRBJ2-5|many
CASRLAPGAQYF
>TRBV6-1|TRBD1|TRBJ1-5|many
CASSDRGGFMAQHF
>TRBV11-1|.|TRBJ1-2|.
CASSLSRRGLDYGYTF
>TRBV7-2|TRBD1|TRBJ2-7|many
CASSLRPGQGYEQYF
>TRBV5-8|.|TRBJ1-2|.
CASSRRDIIFYGYTF
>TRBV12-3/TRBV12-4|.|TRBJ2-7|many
CASRRSRATDEQYF
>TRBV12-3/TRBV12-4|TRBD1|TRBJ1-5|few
CASSRTGYGNQPQHF
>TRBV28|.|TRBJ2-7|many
CASSLASGKDEQYF
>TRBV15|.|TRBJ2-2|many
CATSRDRGGSGELFF
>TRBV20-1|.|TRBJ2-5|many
CSAERNPRETQYF
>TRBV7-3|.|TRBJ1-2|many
CASSLSAANGYTF
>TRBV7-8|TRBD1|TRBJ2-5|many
CASSLAYRGQGETQYF
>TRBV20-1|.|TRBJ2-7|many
CSATGWGSEQYF
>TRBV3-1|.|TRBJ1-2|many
CASSQGGQDYGYTF
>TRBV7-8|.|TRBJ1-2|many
CASSLVVGMIYGYTF
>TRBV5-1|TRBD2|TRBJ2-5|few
CASSEGLAGKQETQYF